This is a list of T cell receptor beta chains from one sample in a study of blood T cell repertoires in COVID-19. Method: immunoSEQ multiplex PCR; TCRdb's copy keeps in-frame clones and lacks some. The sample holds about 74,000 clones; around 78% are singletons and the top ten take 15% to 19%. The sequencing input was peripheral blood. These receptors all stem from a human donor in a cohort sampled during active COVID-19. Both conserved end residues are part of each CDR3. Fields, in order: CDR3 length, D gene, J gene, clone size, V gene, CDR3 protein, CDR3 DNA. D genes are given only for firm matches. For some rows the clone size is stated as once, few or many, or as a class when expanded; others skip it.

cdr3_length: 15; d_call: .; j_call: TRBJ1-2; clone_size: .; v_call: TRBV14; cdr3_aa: CASSQGAGSVYGYTF; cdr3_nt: TGTGCCAGCAGCCAAGGCGCCGGAAGCGTTTATGGCTACACCTTC
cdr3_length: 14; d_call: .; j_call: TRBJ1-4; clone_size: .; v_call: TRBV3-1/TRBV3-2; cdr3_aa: CASSHSVNVEKLFF; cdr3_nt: TGTGCCAGCAGCCACAGCGTAAACGTTGAAAAACTGTTTTTT
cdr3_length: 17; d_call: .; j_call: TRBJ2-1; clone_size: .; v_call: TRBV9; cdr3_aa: CASSALLTGDLLNEQFF; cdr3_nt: TGTGCCAGCAGCGCGCTTTTGACAGGTGACCTTCTCAATGAGCAGTTCTTC
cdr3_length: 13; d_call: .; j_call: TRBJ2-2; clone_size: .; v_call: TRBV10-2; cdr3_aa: CASRGYTAGELFF; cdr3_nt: TGCGCCAGCCGGGGGTACACGGCCGGGGAGCTGTTTTTT
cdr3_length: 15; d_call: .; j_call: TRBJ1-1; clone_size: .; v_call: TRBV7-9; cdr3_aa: CASSPAGTHNTEAFF; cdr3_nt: TGTGCCAGCAGCCCAGCCGGGACACATAACACTGAAGCTTTCTTT
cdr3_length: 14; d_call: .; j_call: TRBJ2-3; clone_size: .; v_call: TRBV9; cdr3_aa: CASTSGWATDTQYF; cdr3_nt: TGTGCCAGCACCTCGGGGTGGGCCACAGATACGCAGTATTTT
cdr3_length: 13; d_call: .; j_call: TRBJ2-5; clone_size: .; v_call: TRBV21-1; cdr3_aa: CASSARGGETQYF; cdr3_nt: TGTGCCAGCAGCGCCAGGGGCGGGGAGACCCAGTACTTC
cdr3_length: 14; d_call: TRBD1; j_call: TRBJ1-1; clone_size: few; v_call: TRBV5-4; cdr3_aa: CASSLGTGNTEAFF; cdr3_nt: TGTGCCAGCAGCCTCGGGACAGGGAACACTGAAGCTTTCTTT
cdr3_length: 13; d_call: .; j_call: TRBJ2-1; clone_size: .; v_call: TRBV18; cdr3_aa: CASSPSMEDEQFF; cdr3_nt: TGTGCCAGCTCACCCAGTATGGAGGATGAGCAGTTCTTC
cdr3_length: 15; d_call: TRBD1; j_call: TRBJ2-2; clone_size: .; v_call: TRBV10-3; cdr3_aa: CAISPGQTNTGELFF; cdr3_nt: TGTGCCATCAGCCCGGGACAGACGAACACCGGGGAGCTGTTTTTT
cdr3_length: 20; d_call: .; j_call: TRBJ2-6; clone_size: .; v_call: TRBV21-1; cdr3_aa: CASSRTGTGVPPAGANVLTF; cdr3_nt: TGTGCCAGCAGCAGAACCGGGACAGGGGTTCCCCCCGCTGGGGCCAACGTCCTGACTTTC
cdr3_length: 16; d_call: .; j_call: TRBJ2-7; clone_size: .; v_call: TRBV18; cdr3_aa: CASSPSLPITPYEQYF; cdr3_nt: TGTGCCAGCTCACCTTCCTTGCCCATTACTCCCTACGAGCAGTACTTC
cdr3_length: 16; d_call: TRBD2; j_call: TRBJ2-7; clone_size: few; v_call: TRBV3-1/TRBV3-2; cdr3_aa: CASSPQLAGGSYEQYF; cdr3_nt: TGTGCCAGCAGCCCCCAACTAGCGGGAGGTTCCTACGAGCAGTACTTC
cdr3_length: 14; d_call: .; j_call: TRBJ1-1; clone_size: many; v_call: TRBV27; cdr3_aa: CASSLGHQNTEAFF; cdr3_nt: TGTGCCAGCAGTTTAGGCCACCAAAACACTGAAGCTTTCTTT
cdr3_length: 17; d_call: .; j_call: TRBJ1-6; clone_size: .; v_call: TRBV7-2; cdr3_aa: CASSLVVVGATGSPLHF; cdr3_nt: TGTGCCAGCAGCTTAGTAGTCGTGGGGGCGACTGGTTCACCCCTCCACTTT
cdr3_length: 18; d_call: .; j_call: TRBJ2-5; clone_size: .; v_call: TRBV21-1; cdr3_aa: CASSKNPLAGEVKETQYF; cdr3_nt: TGTGCCAGCAGCAAGAACCCATTAGCGGGAGAAGTGAAAGAGACCCAGTACTTC
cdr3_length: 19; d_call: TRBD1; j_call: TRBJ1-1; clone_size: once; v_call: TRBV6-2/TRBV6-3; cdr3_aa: CASSSRRGTGALGYTEAFF; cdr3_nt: TGTGCCAGCAGTTCTCGAAGGGGGACAGGGGCCCTCGGGTACACTGAAGCTTTCTTT
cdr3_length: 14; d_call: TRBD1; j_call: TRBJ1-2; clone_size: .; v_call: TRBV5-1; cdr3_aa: CASSLGQSTGGYTF; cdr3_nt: TGCGCCAGCAGCTTAGGTCAATCGACAGGGGGCTACACCTTC
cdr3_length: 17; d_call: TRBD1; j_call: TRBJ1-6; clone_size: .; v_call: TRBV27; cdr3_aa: CASSSTQTGRYNSPLHF; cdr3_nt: TGTGCCAGCAGTTCAACGCAGACAGGGCGTTATAATTCACCCCTCCACTTT
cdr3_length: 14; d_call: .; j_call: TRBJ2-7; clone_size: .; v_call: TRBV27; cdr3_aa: CASSFGDLFDEQYF; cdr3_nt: TGTGCCAGCAGTTTTGGAGATTTGTTCGACGAGCAGTACTTC
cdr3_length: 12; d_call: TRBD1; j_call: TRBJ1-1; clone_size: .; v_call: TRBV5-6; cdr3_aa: CASSGQGAEAFF; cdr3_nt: TGTGCCAGCAGCGGCCAGGGGGCCGAAGCTTTCTTT
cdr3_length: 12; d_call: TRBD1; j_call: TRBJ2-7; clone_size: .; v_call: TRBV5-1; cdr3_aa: CASSRDSYEQYF; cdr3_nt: TGCGCCAGCAGCCGGGACAGCTACGAGCAGTACTTC
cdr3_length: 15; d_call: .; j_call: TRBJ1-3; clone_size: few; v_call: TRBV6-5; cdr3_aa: CASSLGRAQGNTIYF; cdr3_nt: TGTGCCAGCAGTTTAGGGAGGGCGCAAGGAAACACCATATATTTT
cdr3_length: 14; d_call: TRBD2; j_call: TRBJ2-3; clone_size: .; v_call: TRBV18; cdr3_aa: CASSPPSSGSTQYF; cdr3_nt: TGTGCCAGCTCACCACCGTCTAGCGGAAGTACGCAGTATTTT
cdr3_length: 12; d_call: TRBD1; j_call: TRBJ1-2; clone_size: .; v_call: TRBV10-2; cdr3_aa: CASQDRNYGYTF; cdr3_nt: TGCGCCAGCCAGGACAGGAACTATGGCTACACCTTC
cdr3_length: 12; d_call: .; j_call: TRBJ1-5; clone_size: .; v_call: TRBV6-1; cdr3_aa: CASSELSQPQHF; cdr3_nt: TGTGCCAGCAGTGAATTGAGTCAGCCCCAGCATTTT
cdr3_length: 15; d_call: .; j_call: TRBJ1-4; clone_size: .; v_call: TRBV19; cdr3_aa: CASSTYRSGNEKLFF; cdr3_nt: TGTGCCAGTAGTACCTACCGGTCTGGTAATGAAAAACTGTTTTTT
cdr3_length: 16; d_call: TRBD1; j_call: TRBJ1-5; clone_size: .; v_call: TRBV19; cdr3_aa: CASSALEGTGNQPQHF; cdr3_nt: TGTGCCAGTAGTGCCCTAGAAGGGACAGGAAATCAGCCCCAGCATTTT
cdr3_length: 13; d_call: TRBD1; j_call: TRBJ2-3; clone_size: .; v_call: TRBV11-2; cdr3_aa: CASSLDRDRGKYF; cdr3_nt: TGTGCCAGCAGCTTAGATCGGGACAGGGGAAAGTATTTT
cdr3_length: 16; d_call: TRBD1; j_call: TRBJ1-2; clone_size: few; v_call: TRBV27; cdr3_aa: CASRRTGMGDGYGYTF; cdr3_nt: TGTGCCAGCAGAAGGACAGGGATGGGAGATGGCTATGGCTACACCTTC
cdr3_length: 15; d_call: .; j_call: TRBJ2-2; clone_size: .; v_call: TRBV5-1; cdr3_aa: CASSLGLGGAGELFF; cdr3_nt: TGCGCCAGCAGCCTCGGACTAGGGGGGGCCGGGGAGCTGTTTTTT
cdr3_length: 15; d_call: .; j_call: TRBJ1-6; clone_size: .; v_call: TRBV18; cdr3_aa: CASSQSGVYNSPLHF; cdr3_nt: TGTGCCAGCTCACAATCAGGGGTCTATAATTCACCCCTCCACTTT
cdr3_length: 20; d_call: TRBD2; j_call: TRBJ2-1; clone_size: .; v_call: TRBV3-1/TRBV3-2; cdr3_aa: CASSQDRETSGRYSYNEQFF; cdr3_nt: TGTGCCAGCAGCCAAGATAGGGAGACTAGCGGGAGGTACTCCTACAATGAGCAGTTCTTC
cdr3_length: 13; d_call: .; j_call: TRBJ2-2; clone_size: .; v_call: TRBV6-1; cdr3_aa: CASSEGRVGELFF; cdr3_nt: TGTGCCAGCAGTGAAGGCAGGGTCGGGGAGCTGTTTTTT
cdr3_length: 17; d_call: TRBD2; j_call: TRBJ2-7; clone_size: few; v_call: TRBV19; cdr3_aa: CASTPGGASGRTREQYF; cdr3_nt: TGTGCCAGTACTCCTGGCGGGGCTAGCGGGAGAACGAGGGAGCAGTACTTC
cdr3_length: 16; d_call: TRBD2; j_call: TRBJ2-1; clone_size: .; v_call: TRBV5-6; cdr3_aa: CASSLVSSGRSREQFF; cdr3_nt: TGTGCCAGCAGCTTGGTGTCTAGCGGGAGATCTAGGGAGCAGTTCTTC
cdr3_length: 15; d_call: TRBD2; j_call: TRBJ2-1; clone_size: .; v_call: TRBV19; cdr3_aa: CASSIFSGSGNEQFF; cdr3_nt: TGTGCCAGTAGCATATTTAGCGGGAGCGGTAATGAGCAGTTCTTC
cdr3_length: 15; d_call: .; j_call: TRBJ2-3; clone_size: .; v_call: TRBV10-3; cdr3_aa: CAISESESYTDTQYF; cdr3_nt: TGTGCCATCAGTGAGTCAGAGAGTTACACAGATACGCAGTATTTT
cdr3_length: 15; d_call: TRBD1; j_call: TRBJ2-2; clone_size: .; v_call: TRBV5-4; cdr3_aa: CASSLENRGRWELFF; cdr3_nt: TGTGCCAGCAGCTTGGAGAACAGGGGGCGCTGGGAGCTGTTTTTT
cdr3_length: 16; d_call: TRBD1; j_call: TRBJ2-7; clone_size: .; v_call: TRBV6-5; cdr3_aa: CASSYSGAGGTYEQYF; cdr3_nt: TGTGCCAGCAGTTACTCGGGGGCAGGGGGTACCTACGAGCAGTACTTC
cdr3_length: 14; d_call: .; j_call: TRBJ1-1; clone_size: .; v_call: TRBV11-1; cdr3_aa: CASNRGLVNTEAFF; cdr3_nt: TGTGCCAGCAACAGAGGGTTGGTGAACACTGAAGCTTTCTTT
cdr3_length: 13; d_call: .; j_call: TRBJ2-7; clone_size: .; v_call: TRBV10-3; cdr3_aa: CAINEGEAGEQYF; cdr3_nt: TGTGCCATCAACGAAGGGGAGGCCGGCGAGCAGTACTTC
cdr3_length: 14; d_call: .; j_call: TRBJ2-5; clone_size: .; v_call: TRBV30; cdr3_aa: CAWSDDRSEETQYF; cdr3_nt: TGTGCCTGGAGTGACGACAGGAGCGAAGAGACCCAGTACTTC
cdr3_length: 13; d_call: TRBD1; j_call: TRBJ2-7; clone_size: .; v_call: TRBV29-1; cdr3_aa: CSVETGTGGEQYF; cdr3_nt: TGCAGCGTTGAAACCGGGACAGGGGGCGAGCAGTACTTC
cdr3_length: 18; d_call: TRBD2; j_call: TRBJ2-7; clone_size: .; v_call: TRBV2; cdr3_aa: CASSEASGLAVNSYEQYF; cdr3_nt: TGTGCCAGCAGTGAAGCTTCCGGACTAGCGGTAAACTCCTACGAGCAGTACTTC